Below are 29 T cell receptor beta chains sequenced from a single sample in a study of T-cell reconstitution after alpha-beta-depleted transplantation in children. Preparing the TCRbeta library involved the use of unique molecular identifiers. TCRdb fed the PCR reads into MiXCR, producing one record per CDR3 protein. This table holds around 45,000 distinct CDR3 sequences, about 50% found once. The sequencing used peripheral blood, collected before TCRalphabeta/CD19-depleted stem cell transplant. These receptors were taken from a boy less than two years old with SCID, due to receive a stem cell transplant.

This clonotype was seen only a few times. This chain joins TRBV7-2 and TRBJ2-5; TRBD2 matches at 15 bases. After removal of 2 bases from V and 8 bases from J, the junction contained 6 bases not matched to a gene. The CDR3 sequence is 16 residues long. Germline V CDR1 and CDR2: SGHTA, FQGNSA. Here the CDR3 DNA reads TGTGCCAGCAGCTTAAACCCGGGACTAGCGGGGGGTACCCAGTACTTC. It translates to CASSLNPGLAGGTQYF. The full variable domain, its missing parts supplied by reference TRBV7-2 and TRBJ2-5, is GAGVSQSPSNKVTEKGKDVELRCDPISGHTALYWYRQSLGQGLEFLIYFQGNSAPDKSGLPSDRFSAERTGGSVSTLTIQRTQQEDSAVYLCASSLNPGLAGGTQYFGPGTRLLVL.

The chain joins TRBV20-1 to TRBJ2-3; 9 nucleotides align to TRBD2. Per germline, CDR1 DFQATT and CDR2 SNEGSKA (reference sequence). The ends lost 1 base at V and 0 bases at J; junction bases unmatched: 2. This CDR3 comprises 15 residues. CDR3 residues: CSARGLAGSTDTQYF. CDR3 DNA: TGCAGTGCTAGAGGCCTAGCGGGGAGCACAGATACGCAGTATTTT.

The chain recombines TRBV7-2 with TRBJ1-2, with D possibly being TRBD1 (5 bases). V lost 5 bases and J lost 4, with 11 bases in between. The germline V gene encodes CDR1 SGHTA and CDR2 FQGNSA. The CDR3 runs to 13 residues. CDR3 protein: CASSLDSFYGYTF. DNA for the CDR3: TGTGCCAGCAGCCTCGACAGTTTCTATGGCTACACCTTC. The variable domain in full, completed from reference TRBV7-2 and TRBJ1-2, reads GAGVSQSPSNKVTEKGKDVELRCDPISGHTALYWYRQSLGQGLEFLIYFQGNSAPDKSGLPSDRFSAERTGGSVSTLTIQRTQQEDSAVYLCASSLDSFYGYTFGSGTRLTVV.

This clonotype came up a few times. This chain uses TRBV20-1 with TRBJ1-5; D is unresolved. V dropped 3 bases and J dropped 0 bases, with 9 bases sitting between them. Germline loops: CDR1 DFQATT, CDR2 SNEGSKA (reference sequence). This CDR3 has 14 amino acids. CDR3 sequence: CSASKQISNQPQHF. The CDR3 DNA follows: TGCAGTGCTAGTAAGCAGATTAGCAATCAGCCCCAGCATTTT.

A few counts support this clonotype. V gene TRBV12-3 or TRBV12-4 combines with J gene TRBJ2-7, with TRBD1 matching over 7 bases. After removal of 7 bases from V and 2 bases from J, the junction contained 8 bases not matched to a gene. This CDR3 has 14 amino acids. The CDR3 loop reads CASTRKGTAYEQYF. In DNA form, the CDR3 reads TGTGCCAGCACCCGGAAAGGGACAGCCTACGAGCAGTACTTC.

The CDR3 spells CASSDGGQGGDNTGELFF. The CDR3 DNA reads TGTGCCAGCAGTGACGGCGGACAGGGGGGAGACAACACCGGGGAGCTGTTTTTT. This chain joins TRBV6-4 and TRBJ2-2; 10 positions match TRBD1. This CDR3 comprises 18 residues. V was pared by 2 bases and J by 2 bases, with 8 bases of the junction left unmatched. Germline V gene data show CDR1 as MRHNA and CDR2 as SNTAGT.

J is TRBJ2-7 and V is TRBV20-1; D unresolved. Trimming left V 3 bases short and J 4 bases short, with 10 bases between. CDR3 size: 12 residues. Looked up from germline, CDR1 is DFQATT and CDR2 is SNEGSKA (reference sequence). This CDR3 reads CSASRGPYEQYF. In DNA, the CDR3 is TGCAGTGCTAGTAGAGGACCTTACGAGCAGTACTTC.

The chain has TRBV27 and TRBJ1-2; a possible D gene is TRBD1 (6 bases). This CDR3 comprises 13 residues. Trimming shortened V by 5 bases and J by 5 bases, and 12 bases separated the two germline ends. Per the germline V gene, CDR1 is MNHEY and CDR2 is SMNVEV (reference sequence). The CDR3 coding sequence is TGTGCCAGCAGTGGGTCAGGGGATTATGGCTACACCTTC. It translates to CASSGSGDYGYTF.

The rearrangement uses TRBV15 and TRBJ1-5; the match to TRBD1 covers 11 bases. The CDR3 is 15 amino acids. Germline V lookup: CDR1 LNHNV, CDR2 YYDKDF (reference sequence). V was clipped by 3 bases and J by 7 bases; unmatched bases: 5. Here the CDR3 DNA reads TGTGCCACCAGCAGTGGACAGGGGGCACGGCAGCCCCAGCATTTT. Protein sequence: CATSSGQGARQPQHF.

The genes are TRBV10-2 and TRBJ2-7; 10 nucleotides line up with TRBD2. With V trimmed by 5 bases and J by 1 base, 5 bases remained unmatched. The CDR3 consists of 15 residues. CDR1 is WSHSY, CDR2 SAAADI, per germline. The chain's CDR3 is CASSSGAGGSYEQYF. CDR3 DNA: TGCGCCAGCAGTTCGGGAGCGGGGGGGTCCTACGAGCAGTACTTC.

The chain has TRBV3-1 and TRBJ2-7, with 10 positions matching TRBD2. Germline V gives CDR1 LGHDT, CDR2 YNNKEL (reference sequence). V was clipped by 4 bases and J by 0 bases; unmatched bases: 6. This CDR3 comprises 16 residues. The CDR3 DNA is TGTGCCAGCAGCCGTACTAGCGGGGCGCTCTCCTACGAGCAGTACTTC. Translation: CASSRTSGALSYEQYF.

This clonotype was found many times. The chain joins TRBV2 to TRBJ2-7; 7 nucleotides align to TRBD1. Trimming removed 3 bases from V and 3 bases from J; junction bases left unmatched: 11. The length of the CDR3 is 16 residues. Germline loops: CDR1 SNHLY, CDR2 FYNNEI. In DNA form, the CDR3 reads TGTGCCAGCAGTGACCTGGACAGGCAAGCGTTCTACGAGCAGTACTTC. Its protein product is CASSDLDRQAFYEQYF.

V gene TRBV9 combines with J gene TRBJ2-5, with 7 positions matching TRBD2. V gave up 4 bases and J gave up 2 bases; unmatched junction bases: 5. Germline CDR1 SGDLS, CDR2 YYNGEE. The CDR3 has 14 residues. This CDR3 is CASSSGTKQETQYF. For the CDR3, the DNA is TGTGCCAGCAGCTCCGGGACTAAACAAGAGACCCAGTACTTC. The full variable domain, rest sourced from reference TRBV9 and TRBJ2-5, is DSGVTQTPKHLITATGQRVTLRCSPRSGDLSVYWYQQSLDQGLQFLIQYYNGEERAKGNILERFSAQQFPDLHSELNLSSLELGDSALYFCASSSGTKQETQYFGPGTRLLVL.

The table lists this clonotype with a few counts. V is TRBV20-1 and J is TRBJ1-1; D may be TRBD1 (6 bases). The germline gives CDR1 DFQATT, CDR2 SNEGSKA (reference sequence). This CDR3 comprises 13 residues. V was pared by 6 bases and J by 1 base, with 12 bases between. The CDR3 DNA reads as TGCAGTGCGGAGCGGGGACAGAACACTGAAGCTTTCTTT. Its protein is CSAERGQNTEAFF.

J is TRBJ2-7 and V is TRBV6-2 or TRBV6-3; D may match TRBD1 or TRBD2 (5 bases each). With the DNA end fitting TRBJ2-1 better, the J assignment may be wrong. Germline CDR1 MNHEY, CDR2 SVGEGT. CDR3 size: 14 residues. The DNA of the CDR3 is TGTGCCAGCAGTTACGCTGGGGGTTCCTACGAGCAGTTCTTC. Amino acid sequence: CASSYAGGSYEQFF.

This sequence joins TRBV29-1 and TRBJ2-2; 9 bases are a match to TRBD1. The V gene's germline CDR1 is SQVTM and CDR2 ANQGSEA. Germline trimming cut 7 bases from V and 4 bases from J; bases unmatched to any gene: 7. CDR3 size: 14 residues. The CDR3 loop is CSAGQGFLTGELFF. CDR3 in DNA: TGCAGCGCTGGACAGGGGTTTCTCACCGGGGAGCTGTTTTTT.

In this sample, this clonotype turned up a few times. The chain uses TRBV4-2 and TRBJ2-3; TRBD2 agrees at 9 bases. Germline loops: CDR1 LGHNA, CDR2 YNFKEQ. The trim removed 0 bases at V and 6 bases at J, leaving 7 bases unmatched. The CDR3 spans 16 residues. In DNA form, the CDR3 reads TGTGCCAGCAGCCAAGAGGGGGCTAGCGGGGCGGATACGCAGTATTTT. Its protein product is CASSQEGASGADTQYF.

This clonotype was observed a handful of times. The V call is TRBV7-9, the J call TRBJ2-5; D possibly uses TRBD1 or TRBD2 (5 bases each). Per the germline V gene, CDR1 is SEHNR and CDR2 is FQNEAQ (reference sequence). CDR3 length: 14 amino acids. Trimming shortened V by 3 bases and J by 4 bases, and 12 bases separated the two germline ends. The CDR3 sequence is CASSFQGEGETQYF. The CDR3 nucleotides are TGTGCCAGCAGCTTTCAGGGAGAGGGAGAGACCCAGTACTTC.

As DNA, the CDR3 is TGCAGTGCTAGAGTAATGGGTGATGGGACTAATGAAAAACTGTTTTTT. Translated, it gives CSARVMGDGTNEKLFF. The rearrangement joins TRBV20-1 to TRBJ1-4; the D is unclear. The CDR3 has 16 amino acids. Germline V gene sequence: CDR1 DFQATT, CDR2 SNEGSKA (reference sequence). The ends were cut back, 1 base at V and 2 bases at J, with 14 bases in the middle.

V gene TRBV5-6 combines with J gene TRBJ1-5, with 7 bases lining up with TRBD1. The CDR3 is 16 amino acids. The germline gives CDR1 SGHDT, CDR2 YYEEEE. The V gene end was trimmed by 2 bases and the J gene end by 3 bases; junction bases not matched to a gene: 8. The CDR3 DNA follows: TGTGCCAGCAGCTTCAACAGGGGAGGCGTCAATCAGCCCCAGCATTTT. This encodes CASSFNRGGVNQPQHF.

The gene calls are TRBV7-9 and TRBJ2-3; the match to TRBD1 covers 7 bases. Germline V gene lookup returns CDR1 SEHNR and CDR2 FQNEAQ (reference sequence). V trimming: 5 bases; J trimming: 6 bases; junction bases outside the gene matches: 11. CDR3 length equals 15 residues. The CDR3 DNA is TGTGCCAGCAGCCAAAGGGACAGTCTTTTGGATACGCAGTATTTT. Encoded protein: CASSQRDSLLDTQYF.

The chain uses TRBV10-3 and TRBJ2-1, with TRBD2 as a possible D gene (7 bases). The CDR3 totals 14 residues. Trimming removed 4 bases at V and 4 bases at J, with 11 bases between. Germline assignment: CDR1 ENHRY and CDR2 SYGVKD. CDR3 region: CAISAGGEYNEQFF. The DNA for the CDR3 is TGTGCCATCAGTGCGGGGGGCGAATACAATGAGCAGTTCTTC.

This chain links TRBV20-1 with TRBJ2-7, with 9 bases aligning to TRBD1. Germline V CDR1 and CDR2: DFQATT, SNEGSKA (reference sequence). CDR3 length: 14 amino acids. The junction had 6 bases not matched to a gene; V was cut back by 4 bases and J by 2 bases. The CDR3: CSATRQGVTYEQYF. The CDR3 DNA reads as TGCAGTGCTACAAGACAGGGGGTTACCTACGAGCAGTACTTC.

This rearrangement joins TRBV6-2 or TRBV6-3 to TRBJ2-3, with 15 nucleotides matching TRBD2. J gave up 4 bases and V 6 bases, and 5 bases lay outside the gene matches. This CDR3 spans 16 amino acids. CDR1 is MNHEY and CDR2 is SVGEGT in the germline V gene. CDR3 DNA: TGTGCCAGCAGACCGGGACTAGCGGGGGGTCCAGATACGCAGTATTTT. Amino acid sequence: CASRPGLAGGPDTQYF.

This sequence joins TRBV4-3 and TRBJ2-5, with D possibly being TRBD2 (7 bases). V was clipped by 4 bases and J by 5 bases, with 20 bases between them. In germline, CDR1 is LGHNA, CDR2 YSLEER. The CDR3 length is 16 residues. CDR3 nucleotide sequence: TGCGCCAGCAGCCGGGGTCCTGGGGGGGGCCTGGAGACCCAGTACTTC. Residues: CASSRGPGGGLETQYF.

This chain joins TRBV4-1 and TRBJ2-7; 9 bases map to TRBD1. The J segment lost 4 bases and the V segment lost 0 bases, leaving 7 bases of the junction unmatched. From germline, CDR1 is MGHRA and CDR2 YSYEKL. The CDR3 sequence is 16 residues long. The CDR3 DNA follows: TGCGCCAGCAGCCAAGACGCCGGGACAGGGCTGTACGAGCAGTACTTC. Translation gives CASSQDAGTGLYEQYF.

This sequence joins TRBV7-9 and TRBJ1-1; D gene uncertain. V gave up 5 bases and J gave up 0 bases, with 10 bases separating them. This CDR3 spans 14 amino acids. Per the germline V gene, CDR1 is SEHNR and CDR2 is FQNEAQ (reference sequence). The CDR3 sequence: CASSAPMLNTEAFF. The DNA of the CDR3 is TGTGCCAGCAGCGCCCCTATGTTGAACACTGAAGCTTTCTTT.

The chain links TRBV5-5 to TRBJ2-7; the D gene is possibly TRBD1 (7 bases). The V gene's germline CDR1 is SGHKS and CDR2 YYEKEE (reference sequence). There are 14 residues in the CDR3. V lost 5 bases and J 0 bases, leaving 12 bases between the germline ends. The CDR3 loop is CASRSGGSSYEQYF. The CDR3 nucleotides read TGTGCCAGCAGGTCAGGGGGGAGCTCCTACGAGCAGTACTTC.

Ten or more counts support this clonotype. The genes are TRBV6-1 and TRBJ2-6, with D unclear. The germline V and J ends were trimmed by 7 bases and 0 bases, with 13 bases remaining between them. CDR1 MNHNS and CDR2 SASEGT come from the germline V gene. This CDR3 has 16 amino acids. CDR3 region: CASTIGWSSGANVLTF. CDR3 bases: TGTGCCAGCACGATCGGCTGGAGCTCTGGGGCCAACGTCCTGACTTTC.